This TCR beta chain was sequenced during a study of T cells in localized non-small cell lung cancer. Study results and caveats: Sequence data derive from only one tumor region, so heterogeneity remains possible. Clonality of T cells reached its maximum in uninvolved adjacent lung, surpassing tumor. For the top 100 tumor clones, a median approximately 61 also appeared in adjacent lung. Patients showing higher blood T cell density tended to see longer overall survival.

TCRdb keeps only in-frame clones here, not all; method: immunoSEQ multiplex PCR. Of 3,500 to 4,000 clones listed, about 29% are singletons. In regard to this clone: Its target is not known.

Germline V gene data show CDR1 as MDHEN and CDR2 as SYDVKM. The CDR3 is made up of 15 amino acids. The V and J ends lost 5 bases and 4 bases respectively, with 14 bases between them. This specimen was lung tumor tissue, taken before any cancer treatment. The chain uses TRBV28 and TRBJ1-4; a possible D gene is TRBD1 (6 bases). The receptor's source is a man aged 35 to 70 with stage I lung adenocarcinoma. Here the CDR3 reads CASSPVDSFNEKLFF. Written as DNA, the CDR3 is TGTGCCAGCAGTCCCGTGGACAGCTTTAATGAAAAACTGTTTTTT. The full variable domain, with the rest looked up from reference TRBV28 and TRBJ1-4, is DVKVTQSSRYLVKRTGEKVFLECVQDMDHENMFWYRQDPGLGLRLIYFSYDVKMKEKGDIPEGYSVSREKKERFSLILESASTNQTSMYLCASSPVDSFNEKLFFGSGTQLSVL.